Following are 24 T cell receptor beta chains from one sample sequenced in a study of T-cell memory formation after mild COVID-19. MiXCR, run by TCRdb on the 5' RACE reads, gives a single entry per CDR3 protein. The sample contains about 400,000 distinct CDR3 sequences, less than 25% of which appear only once. Sequenced sample: PBMCs or a T cell subset sorted from them (not recorded which). These receptors originate from an adult woman who had mild COVID-19 (a few samples of this study predate the infection). Cell type and time point are not known.

The gene calls are TRBV29-1 and TRBJ2-2, with D perhaps TRBD1 or TRBD2 (5 bases each). Trimming pared 0 bases from V and 8 bases from J, leaving 16 bases between. The CDR3 covers 15 residues. The germline CDR1 and CDR2 sequences are SQVTM and ANQGSEA. The CDR3 nucleotides read TGCAGCGTTGAAGATCGGGTGGCAGGGAGAGGGGAGCTGTTTTTT. Protein: CSVEDRVAGRGELFF.

This clonotype was detected many times. CDR3 residues: CASSLASGGQGNRYTQYF. CDR3 nucleotides: TGCGCCAGCAGCTTGGCCTCCGGGGGACAGGGTAATAGGTATACGCAGTATTTT. The V and J genes are TRBV5-1 and TRBJ2-3; 9 bases line up with TRBD1. Per germline, CDR1 SGHRS and CDR2 YFSETQ. The trim removed 0 bases at V and 7 bases at J, leaving 15 bases unmatched. The CDR3 extends over 18 amino acids.

The CDR3 DNA follows: TGTGCCAGCAGCCAACTCGGGGGGGTGGCCTCCTATAATTCACCCCTCCACTTT. It codes for CASSQLGGVASYNSPLHF. The V gene is TRBV7-2, the J gene TRBJ1-6; D might be TRBD1 (5 bases). This CDR3 is 18 amino acids long. The V gene's germline CDR1 is SGHTA and CDR2 FQGNSA. With 5 bases removed from V and 0 bases from J, the gap between germline ends came to 17 bases.

This clonotype was counted between two and nine times. V gene TRBV30 combines with J gene TRBJ2-1, with D possibly TRBD2 on 6 matching bases. Trimming cost V 0 bases and J 4 bases, with 10 bases left between them. This CDR3 comprises 14 residues. CDR1 is GTSNPN, CDR2 SVGIG, per germline (reference sequence). The CDR3 here is CAWSVWGLYNEQFF. Here the CDR3 DNA reads TGTGCCTGGAGTGTATGGGGACTGTACAATGAGCAGTTCTTC.

This clonotype has a handful of counts. V usage is TRBV28 and J usage is TRBJ2-3; 12 bases align to TRBD2. V was pared by 5 bases and J by 11 bases, with 14 bases of the junction left unmatched. Germline values: CDR1 MDHEN, CDR2 SYDVKM. This CDR3 is built from 16 residues. The CDR3 DNA reads TGTGCCAGCAGTCCGCGACTAGCGGGAGTCCTTTTTAGGCAGTATTTT. This encodes CASSPRLAGVLFRQYF.

V usage is TRBV6-5 and J usage is TRBJ1-1; D is unclear. CDR1 is MNHEY, CDR2 SVGAGI, per germline. The CDR3 loop spans 12 amino acids. V was clipped by 2 bases and J by 6 bases, with 7 bases between them. The CDR3 region has the DNA TGTGCCAGCAGTTACCCTCCGTCTGAAGCTTTCTTT. Translation: CASSYPPSEAFF.

At least ten counts were recorded for this clonotype. This chain uses TRBV7-2 with TRBJ2-7, with 7 nucleotides matching TRBD1. The V gene's germline CDR1 is SGHTA and CDR2 FQGNSA. There are 16 residues in the CDR3. V lost 2 bases and J lost 4; bases outside the gene matches: 11. The CDR3 loop is CASSLQTGTRGYEQYF. CDR3 coding DNA: TGTGCCAGCAGCTTACAGACAGGGACGCGTGGGTACGAGCAGTACTTC.

J is TRBJ2-6 and V is TRBV24-1; a possible D gene is TRBD2 (6 bases). Germline CDR1 KGHDR, CDR2 SFDVKD. The V gene lost 4 bases and the J gene lost 0 bases, with 9 bases spanning the gap. The CDR3 contains 16 residues. This CDR3 is CATSEGLFSGANVLTF. CDR3 bases: TGTGCCACCAGTGAGGGACTCTTCTCTGGGGCCAACGTCCTGACTTTC.

This clonotype was detected a few times. The rearrangement uses TRBV28 and TRBJ2-7; weak D call: TRBD2 (5 bases). The V end lost 5 bases, the J end lost 0 bases, and 20 bases lay between the germline ends. Germline-derived CDR1 and CDR2 are MDHEN and SYDVKM. The CDR3 loop spans 17 amino acids. Written as DNA, the CDR3 is TGTGCCAGCAGTCCCACACTAGGGTTAGGCACCTCCTACGAGCAGTACTTC. This codes for CASSPTLGLGTSYEQYF.

The rearrangement joins TRBV12-3 or TRBV12-4 to TRBJ2-7; no reliable D call. V dropped 2 bases and J dropped 2 bases, with 16 bases sitting between them. The CDR3 spans 16 residues. This chain's CDR3 is CASSLSPRRRAYEQYF. The DNA of the CDR3 is TGTGCCAGCAGTTTAAGCCCCCGCCGAAGAGCCTACGAGCAGTACTTC.

This clonotype showed up just a few times. J is TRBJ1-2 and V is TRBV7-6; D gene ambiguous. Germline V gives CDR1 SGHVS, CDR2 FNYEAQ. V lost 8 bases and J 5 bases, leaving 15 bases between the germline ends. The CDR3 consists of 13 residues. The CDR3 here is CASSSEPGYGYTF. DNA for the CDR3: TGTGCCAGCTCTTCGGAGCCAGGATATGGCTACACCTTC. Combining the CDR3 with reference TRBV7-6 and TRBJ1-2 gives the whole variable domain GAGVSQSPRYKVTKRGQDVALRCDPISGHVSLYWYRQALGQGPEFLTYFNYEAQQDKSGLPNDRFSAERPEGSISTLTIQRTEQRDSAMYRCASSSEPGYGYTFGSGTRLTVV.

In this sample, this clonotype turned up a few times. The chain carries TRBV12-3 or TRBV12-4 and TRBJ1-2; 9 bases agree with TRBD1. With 6 bases clipped from V and 5 bases from J, the junction kept 7 bases outside the gene matches. There are 14 residues in the CDR3. The CDR3 DNA reads as TGTGCCAGCAGCCCGGGACAGGGCATTTATGGCTACACCTTC. Translating it yields CASSPGQGIYGYTF.

This rearrangement joins TRBV10-3 to TRBJ1-2; maybe TRBD1 (6 bases). V was trimmed by 4 bases and J by 4 bases, leaving 16 bases between them. CDR3 size: 15 residues. Per germline, CDR1 ENHRY and CDR2 SYGVKD. The DNA of the CDR3 is TGTGCCATCAGTGTCTGGACAGTGGCGGGCTATGGCTACACCTTC. This sequence encodes CAISVWTVAGYGYTF.

At least ten counts were recorded for this clonotype. The J gene is TRBJ1-1, the V gene TRBV5-1; D possibly corresponds to TRBD1 (6 bases). Germline CDR1 SGHRS, CDR2 YFSETQ. Trimming cost V 3 bases and J 1 base, with 10 bases left between them. CDR3 length: 14 residues. The CDR3 here is CASSWGHANTEAFF. CDR3 nucleotide sequence: TGCGCCAGCAGCTGGGGACACGCGAACACTGAAGCTTTCTTT.

This clonotype was counted between two and nine times. V gene TRBV7-8 combines with J gene TRBJ2-3, with 8 bases aligning to TRBD2. The CDR3 spans 15 residues. Germline-derived CDR1 and CDR2 are SGHVS and FQNEAQ. J was trimmed by 2 bases and V by 3 bases; bases with no gene match: 4. DNA of the CDR3: TGTGCCAGCAGCTTGGTAGCGGGGAACACAGATACGCAGTATTTT. As protein: CASSLVAGNTDTQYF.

The chain couples TRBV30 to TRBJ2-1; the match to TRBD2 covers 11 bases. Germline CDR1 GTSNPN, CDR2 SVGIG (reference sequence). This CDR3 is built from 16 residues. The V gene end was trimmed by 4 bases and the J gene end by 2 bases; junction bases not matched to a gene: 7. In DNA form, the CDR3 reads TGTGCCTGGACTAGCGGGAGGCGCCAGACCTACAATGAGCAGTTCTTC. The encoded protein is CAWTSGRRQTYNEQFF.

This clonotype was recorded at least ten times. This chain links TRBV12-3 or TRBV12-4 with TRBJ2-1; TRBD1 aligns across 7 bases. With 5 bases clipped from V and 9 bases from J, the junction kept 10 bases outside the gene matches. This CDR3 has 14 residues. CDR3 nucleotide sequence: TGTGCCAGCAGTCCCGGGACAGTCTCGGGTGAGCAGTTCTTC. Protein product: CASSPGTVSGEQFF.

The chain couples TRBV9 to TRBJ2-3, with 11 bases that match TRBD2. Per germline, CDR1 SGDLS and CDR2 YYNGEE. V trimming: 3 bases; J trimming: 6 bases; junction bases outside the gene matches: 9. CDR3 length equals 16 residues. DNA of the CDR3: TGTGCCAGCAGCGATAGCGGGAGGGCCGAGGAGGATACGCAGTATTTT. This translates into CASSDSGRAEEDTQYF.

The J gene is TRBJ2-7, the V gene TRBV3-1; a weak D match, TRBD1 (6 bases). The CDR3 contains 14 residues. The ends were cut back, 2 bases at V and 5 bases at J, with 13 bases in the middle. Germline V CDR1 and CDR2: LGHDT, YNNKEL (reference sequence). The CDR3 DNA is TGTGCCAGCAGCCAAACCACAGGGTTCGACGAGCAGTACTTC. It specifies CASSQTTGFDEQYF.

J is TRBJ1-1 and V is TRBV2; weak D call: TRBD1 (5 bases). The germline gives CDR1 SNHLY, CDR2 FYNNEI. The CDR3 spans 13 residues. Trimming shortened V by 6 bases and J by 5 bases, and 13 bases separated the two germline ends. The CDR3 loop is CASRGERRTEAFF. The CDR3, as DNA: TGTGCCAGCAGGGGGGAACGGAGGACTGAAGCTTTCTTT.

The chain couples TRBV6-5 to TRBJ2-2; tentative D call: TRBD2 (6 bases). V lost 6 bases, J lost 6 bases, and 14 bases lay in between. Germline V gene lookup returns CDR1 MNHEY and CDR2 SVGAGI. The CDR3 is 14 residues long. The DNA for the CDR3 is TGTGCCAGCAGCCCCCTGGGGGGTTCCGGGGAGCTGTTTTTT. Amino acid sequence: CASSPLGGSGELFF.

The J gene is TRBJ1-2, the V gene TRBV6-1; 8 positions agree with TRBD1. Germline V CDR1 and CDR2: MNHNS, SASEGT. V dropped 5 bases and J dropped 4; count of bases not matched to a gene: 12. This CDR3 has 16 amino acids. CDR3 sequence reads: CASSWTGSRRAYGYTF. DNA of the CDR3: TGTGCCAGCAGTTGGACAGGGTCCAGGAGGGCCTATGGCTACACCTTC.

V usage is TRBV11-2 and J usage is TRBJ2-1; 11 nucleotides line up with TRBD2. The CDR3 runs to 18 residues. Germline values: CDR1 SGHAT, CDR2 FQNNGV. The junction had 14 bases not matched to a gene; V was cut back by 4 bases and J by 6 bases. DNA for the CDR3: TGTGCCAGCAGCTCCGCGACCCCTAGCGGGGGGCACCGCAATGAGCAGTTCTTC. It codes for CASSSATPSGGHRNEQFF. Supplemented by reference TRBV11-2 and TRBJ2-1, the full variable domain reads EAGVAQSPRYKIIEKRQSVAFWCNPISGHATLYWYQQILGQGPKLLIQFQNNGVVDDSQLPKDRFSAERLKGVDSTLKIQPAKLEDSAVYLCASSSATPSGGHRNEQFFGPGTRLTVL.

The V call is TRBV5-5, the J call TRBJ2-7; tentatively, D is TRBD2 (6 bases). Germline V gives CDR1 SGHKS, CDR2 YYEKEE (reference sequence). This CDR3 contains 14 residues. Between the trimmed V and J ends, which lost 0 bases and 7 bases, there was a span of 14 bases. This CDR3 is CASSLADGRREQYF. The DNA of the CDR3 is TGTGCCAGCAGCTTGGCTGACGGGAGACGGGAGCAGTACTTC.